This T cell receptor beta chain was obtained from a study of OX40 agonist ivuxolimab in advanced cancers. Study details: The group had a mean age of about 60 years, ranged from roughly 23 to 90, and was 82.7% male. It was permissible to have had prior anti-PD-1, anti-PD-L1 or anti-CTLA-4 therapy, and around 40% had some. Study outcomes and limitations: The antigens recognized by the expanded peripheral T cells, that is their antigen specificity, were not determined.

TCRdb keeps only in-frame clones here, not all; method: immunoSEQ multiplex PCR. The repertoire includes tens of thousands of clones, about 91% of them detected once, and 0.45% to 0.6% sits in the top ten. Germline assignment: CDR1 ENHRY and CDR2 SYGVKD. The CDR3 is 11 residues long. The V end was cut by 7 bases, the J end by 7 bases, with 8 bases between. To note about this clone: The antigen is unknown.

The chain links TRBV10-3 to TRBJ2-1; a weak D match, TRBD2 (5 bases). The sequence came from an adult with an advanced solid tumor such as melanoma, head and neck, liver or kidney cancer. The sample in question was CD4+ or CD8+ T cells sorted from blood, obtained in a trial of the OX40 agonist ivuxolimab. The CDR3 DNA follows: TGTGCCATCAAGAGGGAAAATGAGCAGTTCTTC. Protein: CAIKRENEQFF.